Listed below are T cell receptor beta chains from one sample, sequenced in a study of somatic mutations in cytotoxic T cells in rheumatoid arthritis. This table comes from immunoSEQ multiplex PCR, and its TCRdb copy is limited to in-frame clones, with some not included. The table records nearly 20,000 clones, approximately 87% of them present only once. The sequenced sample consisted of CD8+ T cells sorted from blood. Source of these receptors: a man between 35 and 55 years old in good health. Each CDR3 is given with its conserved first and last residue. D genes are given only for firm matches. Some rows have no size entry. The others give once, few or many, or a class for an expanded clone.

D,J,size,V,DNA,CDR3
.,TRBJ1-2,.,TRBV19,TGTGCCAGTACCCGGGGCAGGACAGATTATGGCTACACCTTC,CASTRGRTDYGYTF
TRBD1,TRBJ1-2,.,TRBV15,TGTGCCACCAGCAGATCTTGGACAGGGGAATGTTTCTTC,CATSRSWTGECFF
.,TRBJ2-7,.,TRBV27,TGTGCCAGCAGTTTACAGGGGTACTCCTACGAGCAGTACTTC,CASSLQGYSYEQYF
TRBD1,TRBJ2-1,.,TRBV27,TGTGCCAGCAAAAAGGGACAGGGGGCGAATGAGCAGTTCTTC,CASKKGQGANEQFF
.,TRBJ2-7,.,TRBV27,TGTGCCAGCAGTAACCCCGGGCAGGGGAGCTACGAGCAGTACTTC,CASSNPGQGSYEQYF
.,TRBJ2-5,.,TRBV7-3,TGTGCCAGCAGCTTTGGTCGGGACTCTACGTACCAAGAGACCCAGTACTTC,CASSFGRDSTYQETQYF
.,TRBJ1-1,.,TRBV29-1,TGCAGCGTTGACCCGGCACTTAACACTGAAGCTTTCTTT,CSVDPALNTEAFF
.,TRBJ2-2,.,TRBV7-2,TGTGCCAGCAGCTTAGTCTCCTCTAACACCGGGGAGCTGTTTTTT,CASSLVSSNTGELFF
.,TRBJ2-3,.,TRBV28,TGTGCCAGCAACCCGAGCAAGACAGATACGCAGTATTTT,CASNPSKTDTQYF
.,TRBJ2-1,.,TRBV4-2,TGTGCCAGCAGCCAAGATCTCGGGGTTCTACACTATGAGCAGTTCTTC,CASSQDLGVLHYEQFF
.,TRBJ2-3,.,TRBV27,TGTGCCAGCCCTTTAGCAAATACGCAGTATTTT,CASPLANTQYF
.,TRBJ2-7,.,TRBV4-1,TGCGCCAGCAGCCAACCCTCCGTAGGAAGGGGGAGCTCCTACGAGCAGTACTTC,CASSQPSVGRGSSYEQYF
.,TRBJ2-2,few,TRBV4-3,TGCGCCAGCAGCTCCCCAGCGGAGGCCACCGGGGAGCTGTTTTTT,CASSSPAEATGELFF
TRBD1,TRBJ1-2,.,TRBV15,TGTGCCACCGGACCGGACAGGGGGCAGAGTCATGGCTACACCTTC,CATGPDRGQSHGYTF
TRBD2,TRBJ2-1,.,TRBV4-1,TGCGCCAGCAGCCGAAAGAACGGTAGCGGGAGTTTTTATGAGCAGTTCTTC,CASSRKNGSGSFYEQFF
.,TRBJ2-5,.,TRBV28,TGTGCCAGCAGTTCCTCCAGGGAGGAGACCCAGTACTTC,CASSSSREETQYF
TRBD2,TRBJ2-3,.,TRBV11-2,TGTGCCAGCAGCTTAGATGTCGGGGGGGATACGCAGTATTTT,CASSLDVGGDTQYF
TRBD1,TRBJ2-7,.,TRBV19,TGTGCCAGTAGTATAGGGACCGGGACAGGGGGTCCCGAGCAGTACTTC,CASSIGTGTGGPEQYF
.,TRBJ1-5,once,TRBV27,TGTGCCAGCAGTTTATATGGGGGCAATCAGCCCCAGCATTTT,CASSLYGGNQPQHF
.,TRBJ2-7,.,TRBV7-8,TGTGCCAGCAGCTTAGATACATCAATATACGAGCAGTACTTC,CASSLDTSIYEQYF
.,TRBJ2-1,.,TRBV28,TGTGCCAGCAGTTCGGACAGTTATGAGCAGTTCTTC,CASSSDSYEQFF
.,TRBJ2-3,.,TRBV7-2,TGTGCCAGCAGCTTAGGCACTTATACGCAGTATTTT,CASSLGTYTQYF
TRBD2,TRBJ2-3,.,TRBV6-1,TGTGCCAGCTCGAGACTAGCGCTCGCATCGGATACGCAGTATTTT,CASSRLALASDTQYF
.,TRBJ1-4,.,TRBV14,TGTGCCAGCAGCCAAGATATGGTATCAGTGGTCGGGTCTAATGAAAAACTGTTTTTT,CASSQDMVSVVGSNEKLFF
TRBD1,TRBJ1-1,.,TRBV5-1,TGCGCCAGCAGCGTTAACAGGGGTCGCAAGAGTGAAGCTTTCTTT,CASSVNRGRKSEAFF
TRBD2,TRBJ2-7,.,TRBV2,TGTGCCAGCCTAGCGGGGTCCTACGAGCAGTACTTC,CASLAGSYEQYF
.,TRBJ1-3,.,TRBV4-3,TGCGCCAGCAGCCCTGGCGGAAACACCATATATTTT,CASSPGGNTIYF
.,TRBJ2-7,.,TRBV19,TGTGCCAGTAGTATCGGCTTAACCTACGAGCAGTACTTC,CASSIGLTYEQYF
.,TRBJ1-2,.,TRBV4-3,TGCGCCAGCAGCCAAGAGATGTCAGACTCTAACTATGGCTACACCTTC,CASSQEMSDSNYGYTF
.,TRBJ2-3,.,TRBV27,TGTGCCAGCACTAGGGGAAATACGCAGTATTTT,CASTRGNTQYF
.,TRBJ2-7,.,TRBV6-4,TGTGCCAGCAGCGACCTCGACACAAGGGTAAGCTCCTACGAGCAGTACTTC,CASSDLDTRVSSYEQYF
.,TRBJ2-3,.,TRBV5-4,TGTGCCAGCAGCTCGGGCGGACTGGCGAGAAGTTCAGATACGCAGTATTTT,CASSSGGLARSSDTQYF
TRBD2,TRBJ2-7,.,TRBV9,TGTGCCAGCAGCGCCGGACTAGACGGGCGGGCCTACGAGCAGTACTTC,CASSAGLDGRAYEQYF